Listed below are T cell receptor beta chains from one sample, sequenced in a study of blood T cell repertoires in COVID-19. The assay was immunoSEQ multiplex PCR, and TCRdb's table has in-frame clones only and misses some. This table has over 70,000 clones, around 83% appearing once. Sequencing input: peripheral blood. Every receptor here comes from a man aged 25 to 40 with COVID-19, enrolled during active disease. The CDR3 runs from the conserved cysteine through the conserved F or W. A D gene is named only where the DNA matches it firmly. A row's size may be missing; if present it is once, few, many or a size class.

d_gene | j_gene | v_gene | abundance | CDR3nt | CDR3aa
TRBD1 | TRBJ1-1 | TRBV2 | NA | TGTGCCAGCAGTGCCGGACAGGTCATGAACACTGAAGCTTTCTTT | CASSAGQVMNTEAFF
NA | TRBJ1-1 | TRBV6-2/TRBV6-3 | few | TGTGCCAGCAGTCCCAAGGGAGACGCCTTACTCACTGAAGCTTTCTTT | CASSPKGDALLTEAFF
TRBD1 | TRBJ1-3 | TRBV5-1 | NA | TGCGCCAGCAGCGTACAGGGGAACTCTGGAAACACCATATATTTT | CASSVQGNSGNTIYF
TRBD2 | TRBJ2-1 | TRBV7-2 | NA | TGTGCCAGCAGCTTCCCACTAGCGGGAGTTGATGAGCAGTTCTTC | CASSFPLAGVDEQFF
TRBD2 | TRBJ2-1 | TRBV2 | NA | TGTGCCAGCAGTGCTTCTAGCGGGAGGGCAAATGAGCAGTTCTTC | CASSASSGRANEQFF
TRBD1 | TRBJ1-5 | TRBV28 | few | TGTGCCAGCAGTGCGGACAGGAGAGTCCATAGCAATCAGCCCCAGCATTTT | CASSADRRVHSNQPQHF
NA | TRBJ1-5 | TRBV19 | NA | TGTGCCAGTAGTCCAGGGTACAATCAGCCCCAGCATTTT | CASSPGYNQPQHF
TRBD1 | TRBJ1-2 | TRBV2 | NA | TGTGCCAGCAGTGAACGGGCGGACAGGGGGGATGGCTACACCTTC | CASSERADRGDGYTF
TRBD2 | TRBJ2-3 | TRBV5-4 | NA | TGTGCCAGCAGTCGGACCGGGGGGGGCCAGTTGGCAGATACGCAGTATTTT | CASSRTGGGQLADTQYF
NA | TRBJ2-1 | TRBV7-9 | NA | TGTGCCAGCAGCCCGTTCGTCAATGAGCAGTTCTTC | CASSPFVNEQFF
NA | TRBJ1-4 | TRBV2 | few | TGTGCCAGCAGATCGGGGTCGGGGAATGAAAAACTGTTTTTT | CASRSGSGNEKLFF
TRBD1 | TRBJ2-1 | TRBV6-5 | NA | TGTGCCAGCAGAAGCCGGGACAGGGATTTCAATGAGCAGTTCTTC | CASRSRDRDFNEQFF
NA | TRBJ1-5 | TRBV30 | NA | TGTGCCTGGTCATCAGCGGTAGATCAGCCCCAGCATTTT | CAWSSAVDQPQHF
NA | TRBJ1-1 | TRBV12-3/TRBV12-4 | NA | TGTGCCAGCAGCTTTGGGCGGAACACTGAAGCTTTCTTT | CASSFGRNTEAFF
TRBD2 | TRBJ2-5 | TRBV6-5 | few | TGTGCCAGCAGTCCCTGGGGGGGCCAAGAGACCCAGTACTTC | CASSPWGGQETQYF
NA | TRBJ1-1 | TRBV7-3 | NA | TGTGCCAGCAGCCAGGGACAGAACACTGAAGCTTTCTTT | CASSQGQNTEAFF
TRBD1 | TRBJ1-5 | TRBV29-1 | NA | TGCAGCGTCGACAGGGGTGGTCAGCCCCAGCATTTT | CSVDRGGQPQHF
TRBD1 | TRBJ1-4 | TRBV28 | NA | TGTGCCAGCAGGTCACAGGGGGATCGGGAAAAACTGTTTTTT | CASRSQGDREKLFF
NA | TRBJ2-1 | TRBV6-5 | NA | TGTGCCAGCCCCAGGGGAGAAACTGAGCAGTTCTTC | CASPRGETEQFF
NA | TRBJ1-6 | TRBV2 | NA | TGTGCCAGCAGTGGGTTGGCAGGGTATAATTCACCCCTCCACTTT | CASSGLAGYNSPLHF
TRBD1 | TRBJ1-5 | TRBV19 | NA | TGTGCCAGTAGTATAACAGGGGGTGGCAATCAGCCCCAGCATTTT | CASSITGGGNQPQHF
NA | TRBJ1-6 | TRBV7-6 | NA | TGTGCCAGCAGCTTAGATGGGAGCTCCTATAATTCACCCCTCCACTTT | CASSLDGSSYNSPLHF
NA | TRBJ1-5 | TRBV28 | NA | TGTGCCAGCAGCAGGAGGGGCAATCAGCCCCAGCATTTT | CASSRRGNQPQHF
NA | TRBJ2-6 | TRBV10-2 | few | TGCGCCAGCACCGGGAATGGGGCCAACGTCCTGACTTTC | CASTGNGANVLTF
NA | TRBJ1-2 | TRBV28 | few | TGTGCCAGCACTCTAAGCCAGGGCCCATATGGCTACACCTTC | CASTLSQGPYGYTF
NA | TRBJ1-1 | TRBV5-5 | NA | TGTGCCAGCAGCTCTCGTGGGGGGGCCGCGGGCACTGAAGCTTTCTTT | CASSSRGGAAGTEAFF
TRBD1 | TRBJ1-2 | TRBV10-2 | NA | TGCGCCAGCAGCAATTTGGACAGGGGAACCGGCTACACCTTC | CASSNLDRGTGYTF
NA | TRBJ2-7 | TRBV5-5 | NA | TGTGCCAGCAGCTGGGCCGGGAACTCCTACGAGCAGTACTTC | CASSWAGNSYEQYF
NA | TRBJ2-7 | TRBV3-1/TRBV3-2 | NA | TGTGCCAGCAGCCAAGATCAAGGGAGCCTATACTTC | CASSQDQGSLYF
NA | TRBJ2-1 | TRBV6-5 | NA | TGTGCCAGCGGGAGGAACAATGAGCAGTTCTTC | CASGRNNEQFF
TRBD1 | TRBJ2-7 | TRBV14 | few | TGTGCCAGCAGCCAAGCTCCCGGGACAGGGCCTTACTACGAGCAGTACTTC | CASSQAPGTGPYYEQYF
NA | TRBJ2-6 | TRBV3-1/TRBV3-2 | NA | TGTGCCAGCAGAGAACAGGGAACTTGGTCTGGGGCCAACGTCCTGACTTTC | CASREQGTWSGANVLTF
NA | TRBJ1-2 | TRBV2 | NA | TGTGCCAGCAGGGCGGGGGGAGTCGACGATGGCTACACCTTC | CASRAGGVDDGYTF
NA | TRBJ1-5 | TRBV19 | NA | TGTGCCAGTAGTGGGGTAGGGGATCTTAGGTCCCAGCATTTT | CASSGVGDLRSQHF
NA | TRBJ2-2 | TRBV4-1 | NA | TGCGCCAGCAGCCAAGATTTCGCCAGACTCTTGCCCGGGGAGCTGTTTTTT | CASSQDFARLLPGELFF
TRBD1 | TRBJ2-3 | TRBV29-1 | NA | TGCAGCGTGACAGGGGGCTCGGATACGCAGTATTTT | CSVTGGSDTQYF
NA | TRBJ2-3 | TRBV28 | NA | TGTGCCAGCACCCCGACTGAAAGCACAGATACGCAGTATTTT | CASTPTESTDTQYF
NA | TRBJ2-3 | TRBV19 | NA | TGTGCCAGTAGTATCGGGCAGGGGAGCGATACGCAGTATTTT | CASSIGQGSDTQYF